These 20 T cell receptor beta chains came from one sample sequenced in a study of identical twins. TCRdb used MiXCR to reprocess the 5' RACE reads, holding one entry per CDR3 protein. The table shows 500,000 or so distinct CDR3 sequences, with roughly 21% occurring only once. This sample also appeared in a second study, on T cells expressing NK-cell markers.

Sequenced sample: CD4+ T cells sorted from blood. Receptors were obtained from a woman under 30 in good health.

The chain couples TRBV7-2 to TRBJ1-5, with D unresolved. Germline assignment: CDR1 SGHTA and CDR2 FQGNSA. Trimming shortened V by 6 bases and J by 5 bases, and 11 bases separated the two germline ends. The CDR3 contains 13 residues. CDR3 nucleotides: TGTGCCAGCAGTGAGAACCGGGATCAGCCCCAGCATTTT. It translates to CASSENRDQPQHF.

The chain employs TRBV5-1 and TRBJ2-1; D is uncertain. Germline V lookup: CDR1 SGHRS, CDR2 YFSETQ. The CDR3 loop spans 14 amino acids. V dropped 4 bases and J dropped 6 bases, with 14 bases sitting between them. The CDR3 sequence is CASSRGSPGNEQFF. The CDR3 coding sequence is TGCGCCAGCAGCCGTGGGTCCCCCGGCAATGAGCAGTTCTTC.

The CDR3 reads CASNRDRDAGELFF. CDR3 in DNA: TGTGCCAGCAACCGGGACAGGGACGCCGGGGAGCTGTTTTTT. The V and J genes are TRBV6-1 and TRBJ2-2; 9 bases agree with TRBD1. There are 14 residues in the CDR3. The V gene end was trimmed by 7 bases and the J gene end by 6 bases; junction bases not matched to a gene: 6. Germline loops: CDR1 MNHNS, CDR2 SASEGT.

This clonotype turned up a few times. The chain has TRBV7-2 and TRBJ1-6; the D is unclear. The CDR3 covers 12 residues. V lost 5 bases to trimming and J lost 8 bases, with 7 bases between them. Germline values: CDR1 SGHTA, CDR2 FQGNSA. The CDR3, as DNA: TGTGCCAGCAGCCTCATTGATTCACCCCTCCACTTT. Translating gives CASSLIDSPLHF. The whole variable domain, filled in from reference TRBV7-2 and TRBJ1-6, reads GAGVSQSPSNKVTEKGKDVELRCDPISGHTALYWYRQSLGQGLEFLIYFQGNSAPDKSGLPSDRFSAERTGGSVSTLTIQRTQQEDSAVYLCASSLIDSPLHFGNGTRLTVT.

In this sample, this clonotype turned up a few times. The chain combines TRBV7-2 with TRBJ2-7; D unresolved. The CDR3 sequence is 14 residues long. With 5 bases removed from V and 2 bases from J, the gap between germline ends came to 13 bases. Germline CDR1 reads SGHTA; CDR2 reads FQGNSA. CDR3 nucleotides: TGTGCCAGCAGCCCCAAAAGGCCGACCTACGAGCAGTACTTC. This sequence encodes CASSPKRPTYEQYF.

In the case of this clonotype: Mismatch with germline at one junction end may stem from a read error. The CDR3 reads CASSDSSGSETQYF. CDR3 nucleotides: TGTGCCAGCAGTGACTCGAGCGGGAGTGAGACCCAGTACTTC. V and J are TRBV6-2 or TRBV6-3 and TRBJ2-5; TRBD2 matches 8 bases. Germline CDR1 and CDR2: MNHEY and SVGEGT. CDR3 length: 14 residues.

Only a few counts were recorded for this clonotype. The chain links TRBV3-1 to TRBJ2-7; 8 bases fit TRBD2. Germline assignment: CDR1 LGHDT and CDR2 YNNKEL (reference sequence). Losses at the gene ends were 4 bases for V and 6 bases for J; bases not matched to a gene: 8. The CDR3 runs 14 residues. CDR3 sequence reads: CASSPPGTRAEQYF. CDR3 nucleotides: TGTGCCAGCAGCCCTCCCGGGACTAGGGCCGAGCAGTACTTC.

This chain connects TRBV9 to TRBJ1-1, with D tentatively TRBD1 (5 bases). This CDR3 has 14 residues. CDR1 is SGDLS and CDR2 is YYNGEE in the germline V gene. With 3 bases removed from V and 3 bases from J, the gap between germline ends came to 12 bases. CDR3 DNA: TGTGCCAGCAGCGCAGGGTCGTTGGACACTGAAGCTTTCTTT. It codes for CASSAGSLDTEAFF.

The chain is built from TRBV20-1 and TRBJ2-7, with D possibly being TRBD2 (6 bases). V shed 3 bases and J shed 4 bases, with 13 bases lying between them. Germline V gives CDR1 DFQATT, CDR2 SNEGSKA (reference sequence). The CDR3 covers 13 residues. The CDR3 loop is CSASGGLIYEQYF. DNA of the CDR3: TGCAGTGCTAGTGGGGGACTCATTTACGAGCAGTACTTC.

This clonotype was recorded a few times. The CDR3 nucleotides read TGTGCCAGCAGTTTGACAGGGAGAGGTGCAGATACGCAGTATTTT. Encoded protein: CASSLTGRGADTQYF. The chain carries TRBV28 and TRBJ2-3, with 7 bases aligning to TRBD1. The CDR3 is 15 residues long. In germline, CDR1 is MDHEN, CDR2 SYDVKM. V was clipped by 3 bases and J by 4 bases; unmatched bases: 7. The complete variable domain, with remaining parts taken from reference TRBV28 and TRBJ2-3, reads DVKVTQSSRYLVKRTGEKVFLECVQDMDHENMFWYRQDPGLGLRLIYFSYDVKMKEKGDIPEGYSVSREKKERFSLILESASTNQTSMYLCASSLTGRGADTQYFGPGTRLTVL.

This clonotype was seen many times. The CDR3 loop reads CSGPGGREKLFF. In DNA, the CDR3 is TGCAGTGGCCCCGGCGGTCGCGAAAAACTGTTTTTT. This chain joins TRBV20-1 and TRBJ1-4; D gene uncertain. CDR3 size: 12 residues. Germline V CDR1 and CDR2: DFQATT, SNEGSKA (reference sequence). V lost 7 bases and J lost 8, with 14 bases in between.

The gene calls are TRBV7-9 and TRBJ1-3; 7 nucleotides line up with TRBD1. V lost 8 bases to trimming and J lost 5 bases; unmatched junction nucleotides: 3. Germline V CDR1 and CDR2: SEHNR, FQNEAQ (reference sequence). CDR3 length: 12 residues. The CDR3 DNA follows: TGTGCCAGCGGGGACAGTCGAAACACCATATATTTT. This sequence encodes CASGDSRNTIYF.

In DNA, the CDR3 is TGTGCCAGCAGCTTAATGAGTTTCAACTATGGCTACACCTTC. This encodes CASSLMSFNYGYTF. The V gene is TRBV7-8, the J gene TRBJ1-2; unclear D gene. The V and J ends lost 2 bases and 2 bases respectively, with 9 bases between them. Looked up from germline, CDR1 is SGHVS and CDR2 is FQNEAQ. This CDR3 contains 14 residues.

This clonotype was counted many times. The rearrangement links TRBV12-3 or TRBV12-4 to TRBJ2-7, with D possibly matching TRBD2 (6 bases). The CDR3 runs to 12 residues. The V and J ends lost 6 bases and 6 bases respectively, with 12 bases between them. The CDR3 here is CASSKLASEQYF. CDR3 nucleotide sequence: TGTGCCAGCAGCAAACTAGCATCCGAGCAGTACTTC.

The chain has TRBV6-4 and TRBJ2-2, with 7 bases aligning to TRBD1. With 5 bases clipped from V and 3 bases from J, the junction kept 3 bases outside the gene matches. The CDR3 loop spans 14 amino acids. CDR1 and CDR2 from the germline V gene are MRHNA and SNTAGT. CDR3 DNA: TGTGCCAGCAGTCCCACAGGGGACACCGGGGAGCTGTTTTTT. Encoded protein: CASSPTGDTGELFF.

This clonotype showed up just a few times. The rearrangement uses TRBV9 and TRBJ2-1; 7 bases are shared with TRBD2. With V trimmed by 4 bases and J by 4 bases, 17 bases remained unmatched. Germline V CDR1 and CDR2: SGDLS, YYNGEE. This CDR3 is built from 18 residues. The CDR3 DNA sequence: TGTGCCAGCAGCCCTTTTAGGGGAGGGCTAGCGGCATACAATGAGCAGTTCTTC. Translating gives CASSPFRGGLAAYNEQFF.

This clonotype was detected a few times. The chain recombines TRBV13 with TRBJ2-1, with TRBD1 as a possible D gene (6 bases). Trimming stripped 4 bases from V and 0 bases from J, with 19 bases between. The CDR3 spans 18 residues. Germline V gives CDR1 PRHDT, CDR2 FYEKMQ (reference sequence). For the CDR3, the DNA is TGTGCCAGCAGCTCCCGACACGATAGGACAGTCTCCTACAATGAGCAGTTCTTC. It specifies CASSSRHDRTVSYNEQFF.

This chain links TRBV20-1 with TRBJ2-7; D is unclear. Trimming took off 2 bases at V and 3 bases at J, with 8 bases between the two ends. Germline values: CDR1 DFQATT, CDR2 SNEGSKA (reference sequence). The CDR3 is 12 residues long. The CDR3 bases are TGCAGTGCTAGATCACACCGCTACGAGCAGTACTTC. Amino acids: CSARSHRYEQYF.

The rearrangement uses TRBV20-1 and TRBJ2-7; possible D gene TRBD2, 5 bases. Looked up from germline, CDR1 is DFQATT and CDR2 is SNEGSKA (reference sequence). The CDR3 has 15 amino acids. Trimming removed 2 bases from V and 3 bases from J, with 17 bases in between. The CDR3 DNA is TGCAGTGCTAGACTGCGGCTAGCATCGGTCTACGAGCAGTACTTC. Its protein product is CSARLRLASVYEQYF.

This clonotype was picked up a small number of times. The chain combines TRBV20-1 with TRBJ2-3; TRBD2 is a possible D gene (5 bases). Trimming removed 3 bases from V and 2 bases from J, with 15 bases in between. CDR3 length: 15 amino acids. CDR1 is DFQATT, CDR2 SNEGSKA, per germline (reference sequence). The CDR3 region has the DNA TGCAGTGCTAGTGGGGAGAGAGGAGCCACAGATACGCAGTATTTT. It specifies CSASGERGATDTQYF.